The 2 T cell receptor beta chains in this list originate from one sample, sequenced in a study of shared clonotypes between healthy human individuals. Libraries were prepared by immunoSEQ multiplex PCR; TCRdb keeps only in-frame clonotypes and omits some of them. Of 450,000 to 500,000 clones in the sample, more than 75% were seen once. Specimen: PBMCs. Receptor source: a woman in her 40s in good health. Some clones in this sample may be carry-over from other donors' samples.

The rearrangement links TRBV5-1 to TRBJ2-2; TRBD1 matches 9 bases. This CDR3 contains 15 residues. In germline, CDR1 is SGHRS, CDR2 YFSETQ. The trim removed 4 bases at V and 7 bases at J, leaving 8 bases unmatched. The DNA of the CDR3 is TGCGCCAGCAGCCTGGGACAGGGTAGTGACGGGGAGCTGTTTTTT. Translating gives CASSLGQGSDGELFF.

V gene TRBV13 combines with J gene TRBJ2-7, with D perhaps TRBD2 (5 bases). The germline V gene encodes CDR1 PRHDT and CDR2 FYEKMQ (reference sequence). The CDR3 runs 14 residues. V lost 5 bases, J lost 3 bases, and 14 bases lay in between. CDR3 sequence: CASSPRGRGYEQYF. The CDR3 DNA follows: TGTGCCAGCAGCCCCCGAGGACGGGGCTACGAGCAGTACTTC.